The 27 T cell receptor beta chains given below trace back to one sample, sequenced in a study of blood T cells in healthy people across ages. Primed by a sample-barcoded 5' primer and a J-beta primer mix, a second PCR proceeded for 7 to 11 cycles. TCRdb reprocessed the 5' RACE reads with MiXCR, giving one entry per CDR3 protein. Of roughly 930,000 distinct CDR3 sequences detected, around 49% appear once; the ten largest clones hold around 15%. What was sequenced was blood. The receptors here all came from a man aged 30-40 years in good health.

This chain connects TRBV7-8 to TRBJ2-7; TRBD1 matches at 7 bases. Per germline, CDR1 SGHVS and CDR2 FQNEAQ. This CDR3 region has 14 residues. J gave up 5 bases and V 4 bases, and 8 bases lay outside the gene matches. The CDR3 DNA follows: TGTGCCAGCAGCTCCTGGACAGGTCTAGACGAGCAGTACTTC. Translation gives CASSSWTGLDEQYF.

This clonotype came up a few times. The chain employs TRBV6-6 and TRBJ2-5; no firm D call. Germline CDR1 reads MNHNY; CDR2 reads SVGAGI (reference sequence). The V end lost 5 bases, the J end lost 1 base, and 11 bases lay between the germline ends. CDR3 length: 14 residues. CDR3 sequence reads: CASSPPGTQETQYF. As DNA, the CDR3 is TGTGCCAGCAGTCCCCCAGGAACCCAAGAGACCCAGTACTTC.

The gene calls are TRBV10-3 and TRBJ2-1, with D perhaps TRBD1 (6 bases). Germline V gives CDR1 ENHRY, CDR2 SYGVKD. The CDR3 is made up of 13 amino acids. Trimming pared 6 bases from V and 10 bases from J, leaving 16 bases between. The CDR3 DNA reads as TGTGCCATCAGAGGGGACAAGTACTACGAGCAGTTCTTC. The encoded protein is CAIRGDKYYEQFF.

This sequence joins TRBV7-2 and TRBJ2-2; 8 bases are shared with TRBD2. This CDR3 has 17 amino acids. Trimming took 1 base from V and 1 from J; bases not matched to a gene: 5. The germline V gene has CDR1 SGHTA and CDR2 FQGNSA. In DNA form, the CDR3 reads TGTGCCAGCAGCTTAGAGAGTGCGGGGGGGAACACCGGGGAGCTGTTTTTT. Its translation is CASSLESAGGNTGELFF.

J is TRBJ1-2 and V is TRBV6-2 or TRBV6-3; 9 bases match TRBD1. Germline V CDR1 and CDR2: MNHEY, SVGEGT. The CDR3 runs to 14 residues. The V and J ends lost 6 bases and 7 bases, in that order; junction bases with no gene match: 9. The CDR3 DNA is TGTGCCAGCAGCTCTAGCGGGACAGGGCTTGGCTACACCTTC. This sequence encodes CASSSSGTGLGYTF.

This clonotype has only a few counts. V gene TRBV29-1 combines with J gene TRBJ1-2, with 7 bases identical to TRBD1. The length of the CDR3 is 13 residues. The germline V gene has CDR1 SQVTM and CDR2 ANQGSEA. J lost 6 bases, V lost 4 bases, and 8 bases had no gene match. In DNA form, the CDR3 reads TGCAGCGTTGCATTCCAGGGGGGAGATGGCTACACCTTC. Translating it yields CSVAFQGGDGYTF.

The V gene is TRBV7-2, the J gene TRBJ1-2, with D possibly TRBD1 on 5 matching bases. Germline V lookup: CDR1 SGHTA, CDR2 FQGNSA. The CDR3 extends over 17 amino acids. Between the trimmed V and J ends, which lost 5 bases and 0 bases, there was a span of 19 bases. The CDR3 protein is CASSHLGRAVANYGYTF. The DNA of the CDR3 is TGTGCCAGCAGCCACCTTGGCAGGGCCGTGGCTAACTATGGCTACACCTTC. Drawing the rest from reference TRBV7-2 and TRBJ1-2, the complete variable domain is GAGVSQSPSNKVTEKGKDVELRCDPISGHTALYWYRQSLGQGLEFLIYFQGNSAPDKSGLPSDRFSAERTGGSVSTLTIQRTQQEDSAVYLCASSHLGRAVANYGYTFGSGTRLTVV.

This chain joins TRBV29-1 and TRBJ2-1; no firm D call. This CDR3 is 9 amino acids long. The germline gives CDR1 SQVTM, CDR2 ANQGSEA. Trimming left V 7 bases short and J 8 bases short, with 6 bases between. CDR3 residues: CSAGYEQFF. In nucleotides, the CDR3 is TGCAGCGCTGGGTATGAGCAGTTCTTC.

The chain employs TRBV4-1 and TRBJ2-5; perhaps TRBD1 as D (7 bases). The J call may be incorrect, as the DNA end agrees better with TRBJ2-7. CDR3 length equals 15 residues. Germline lookup yields CDR1 MGHRA and CDR2 YSYEKL. CDR3 in DNA: TGCGCCAGCAGCCAAGTTCCAGGGGGGCCCTACGAGCAGTACTTC. It is translated as CASSQVPGGPYEQYF.

The genes are TRBV7-2 and TRBJ2-1; a possible D gene is TRBD2 (5 bases). The CDR3 covers 13 residues. Trimming shortened V by 6 bases and J by 6 bases, and 12 bases separated the two germline ends. CDR1 and CDR2 (germline): SGHTA, FQGNSA. The CDR3 is CASRNSAGNEQFF. CDR3 in DNA: TGTGCCAGCAGGAATTCGGCGGGCAATGAGCAGTTCTTC.

Of note for this clonotype: The junction differs from germline at one of its ends, possibly a read error. The chain combines TRBV10-3 with TRBJ2-7; 10 bases map to TRBD1. The germline V gene has CDR1 ENHRY and CDR2 SYGVKD. This CDR3 region has 15 residues. The CDR3 DNA reads as TGTGCCATCAGTGCACGGGACAGGGGCTCCTACGGGCAGTACTTC. This sequence encodes CAISARDRGSYGQYF.

The chain uses TRBV3-1 and TRBJ1-5; D not resolved. Trimming left V 4 bases short and J 6 bases short, with 10 bases between. Per germline, CDR1 LGHDT and CDR2 YNNKEL (reference sequence). The CDR3 is 13 amino acids. CDR3 nucleotides: TGTGCCAGCAGCCTAAGGGTAACTCAGCCCCAGCATTTT. It yields the protein CASSLRVTQPQHF.

V gene TRBV11-2 combines with J gene TRBJ2-1; D gene uncertain. Germline CDR1 and CDR2: SGHAT and FQNNGV. The CDR3 sequence is 16 residues long. V was clipped by 5 bases and J by 8 bases, with 22 bases between them. The CDR3 region is CASSPQSARRRDEQFF. For the CDR3, the DNA is TGTGCCAGCAGCCCTCAATCCGCCCGAAGACGGGATGAGCAGTTCTTC.

The V call is TRBV30, the J call TRBJ1-5; D gene uncertain. The CDR3 is 14 residues long. Trimming removed 0 bases from V and 4 bases from J, with 10 bases in between. Germline V gene lookup returns CDR1 GTSNPN and CDR2 SVGIG (reference sequence). CDR3 residues: CAWSVDSGNQPQHF. The DNA of the CDR3 is TGTGCCTGGAGTGTAGATTCCGGGAATCAGCCCCAGCATTTT.

This clonotype showed up just a few times. The chain joins TRBV7-2 to TRBJ2-3, with D possibly being TRBD2 (5 bases). Trimming removed 1 base from V and 2 bases from J, with 13 bases in between. Germline CDR1 reads SGHTA; CDR2 reads FQGNSA. The CDR3 extends over 16 amino acids. CDR3 DNA: TGTGCCAGCAGCTTAGAATGGGCTAGCCTCACAGATACGCAGTATTTT. It yields the protein CASSLEWASLTDTQYF.

The table lists this clonotype with a few counts. The chain links TRBV2 to TRBJ2-3; the match to TRBD1 covers 11 bases. Germline trimming cut 6 bases from V and 1 base from J; bases unmatched to any gene: 9. Germline values: CDR1 SNHLY, CDR2 FYNNEI. This CDR3 contains 17 residues. The CDR3 region is CASRQGTGGIRTDTQYF. CDR3 nucleotide sequence: TGTGCCAGCAGACAAGGGACAGGGGGGATCCGCACAGATACGCAGTATTTT.

The chain carries TRBV7-2 and TRBJ2-6; a weak D match, TRBD1 (6 bases). This CDR3 is built from 18 residues. Germline V CDR1 and CDR2: SGHTA, FQGNSA. V lost 5 bases, J lost 0 bases, and 17 bases lay in between. The CDR3 DNA follows: TGTGCCAGCAGCGACAAATTCGGGACACTCTCTGGGGCCAACGTCCTGACTTTC. Its translation: CASSDKFGTLSGANVLTF.

The V gene is TRBV5-1, the J gene TRBJ2-3, with D perhaps being TRBD1 or TRBD2 (6 bases each). The V and J ends lost 1 base and 2 bases respectively, with 11 bases between them. The CDR3 is made up of 15 amino acids. Per the germline V gene, CDR1 is SGHRS and CDR2 is YFSETQ. As DNA, the CDR3 is TGCGCCAGCAGCTTGACATGGGGGGCCACAGATACGCAGTATTTT. Its protein product is CASSLTWGATDTQYF.

There are a few counts of this clonotype. The rearrangement links TRBV7-2 to TRBJ2-3, with TRBD2 identical over 13 bases. CDR1 is SGHTA and CDR2 is FQGNSA in the germline V gene. This CDR3 region has 15 residues. J lost 6 bases, V lost 5 bases, and 5 bases had no gene match. CDR3 sequence: CASSQGLAGVDTQYF. Written as DNA, the CDR3 is TGTGCCAGCAGCCAAGGACTAGCGGGGGTGGATACGCAGTATTTT.

This clonotype was seen more than once but under ten times. The J gene is TRBJ2-7, the V gene TRBV5-4; the D gene is possibly TRBD1 (6 bases). V lost 2 bases, J lost 5 bases, and 17 bases lay in between. Per germline, CDR1 SGHNT and CDR2 YYREEE (reference sequence). The CDR3 is made up of 15 amino acids. CDR3 in DNA: TGTGCCAGCAGCTTTATGGGGAACAGGGCTAACGAGCAGTACTTC. Its protein product is CASSFMGNRANEQYF.

V is TRBV5-1 and J is TRBJ2-1; 8 bases match TRBD1. After removal of 0 bases from V and 9 bases from J, the junction contained 8 bases not matched to a gene. Germline V CDR1 and CDR2: SGHRS, YFSETQ. The CDR3 is made up of 15 amino acids. The CDR3 sequence is CASSLGPDRVTEQFF. DNA of the CDR3: TGCGCCAGCAGCTTGGGGCCGGACAGGGTTACTGAGCAGTTCTTC.

This clonotype turned up a few times. The rearrangement links TRBV28 to TRBJ1-1, with unresolved D. Germline V lookup: CDR1 MDHEN, CDR2 SYDVKM. V lost 6 bases to trimming and J lost 3 bases, with 8 bases between them. This CDR3 has 12 amino acids. The CDR3, as DNA: TGTGCCAGCAGGTCGACACACACTGAAGCTTTCTTT. It codes for CASRSTHTEAFF.

V gene TRBV6-1 combines with J gene TRBJ2-7; TRBD2 matches 11 bases. Per germline, CDR1 MNHNS and CDR2 SASEGT. This CDR3 is built from 16 residues. J was trimmed by 3 bases and V by 0 bases; bases with no gene match: 4. This CDR3 reads CASSEASLAGVYEQYF. CDR3 in DNA: TGTGCCAGCAGTGAAGCGTCACTAGCGGGGGTCTACGAGCAGTACTTC.

In its sample, this clonotype was seen a few times. This chain connects TRBV6-1 to TRBJ2-1; D is uncertain. Germline loops: CDR1 MNHNS, CDR2 SASEGT. Trimming stripped 1 base from V and 6 bases from J, with 13 bases between. The CDR3 extends over 15 amino acids. Here the CDR3 DNA reads TGTGCCAGCAGTGAAGAACATATACGCCGCAATGAGCAGTTCTTC. This codes for CASSEEHIRRNEQFF.

The rearrangement uses TRBV7-8 and TRBJ2-5; 7 bases agree with TRBD1. Trimming at V came to 8 bases and at J to 2 bases, leaving 8 bases not matched to a gene. The germline CDR1 and CDR2 sequences are SGHVS and FQNEAQ. This CDR3 has 14 residues. The CDR3 bases are TGTGCCAGCGCCAAGGGGGCCCTTCAAGAGACCCAGTACTTC. Translating it yields CASAKGALQETQYF.

The CDR3 sequence: CASSEPGLTYEQYF. CDR3 nucleotides: TGCGCCAGCAGTGAGCCGGGACTGACCTACGAGCAGTACTTC. J is TRBJ2-7 and V is TRBV10-2, with D possibly being TRBD2 (6 bases). Germline lookup yields CDR1 WSHSY and CDR2 SAAADI. The CDR3 consists of 14 residues. The ends were cut back, 2 bases at V and 2 bases at J, with 10 bases in the middle.

This clonotype appeared a few times. The V and J genes are TRBV5-5 and TRBJ2-5, with 8 nucleotides matching TRBD2. Trimming removed 4 bases from V and 5 bases from J; junction bases left unmatched: 7. Germline CDR1 is SGHKS and CDR2 is YYEKEE (reference sequence). The CDR3 is 14 residues long. DNA for the CDR3: TGTGCCAGCAGCAAACTAGCGGCGAGGGAGACCCAGTACTTC. This gives the protein CASSKLAARETQYF.